The clone carrying this T cell receptor beta chain came up many times. These data come from a study of human T cells and chemical hapten exposure. Study-wide context: The variation in per-sample TCR yields arose mainly from small differences in pooled library volumes.

The time point here: healthy volunteer bleed at 6 weeks. Researchers extracted total RNA from unfractionated whole blood. In the source study's methods: Sample TCR counts, which ranged from roughly 20,000 to 690,600, had a median of roughly 96,000. TCRdb independently ran MiXCR on the RACE reads; one entry per CDR3 protein. The V and J calls reflect TCRdb's pipeline rather than the authors' work. This table holds fewer than 100,000 distinct CDR3 sequences, roughly 7.9% found once. Material: whole blood. The sequence was obtained from a female donor in good health. Some clones in this sample may be carry-over from other donors' samples.

The CDR3 nucleotides are TGTGCCAGCTCACCTACCTTGGTGGGGGGGCCTGAGGAGACCCAGTACTTC. It specifies CASSPTLVGGPEETQYF. This chain uses TRBV18 with TRBJ2-5, with D possibly matching TRBD2 (7 bases). V shed 3 bases and J shed 5 bases, with 22 bases lying between them. The CDR3 extends over 17 amino acids. CDR1 is KGHSH and CDR2 is LQKENI in the germline V gene.